This entry concerns a single T cell receptor (beta chain). The data were obtained in a study of T cells in Graves' hyperthyroidism and ophthalmopathy. Overall study context: Any treatment followed the collection of peripheral blood at initial diagnosis.

CDR3 size: 15 residues. CDR1 is MNHEY, CDR2 SMNVEV, per germline (reference sequence). V was clipped by 3 bases and J by 1 base, with 12 bases between them. RNA transcripts gave rise to amplified TCR beta CDR3 regions. In the first-round RT-PCR of the TCR CDR3, the HTBI primer set was used. TCRdb called the multiplex PCR reads again in MiXCR, with one record for every CDR3 protein. The table lists more than 350,000 distinct CDR3 sequences, around 14% of them singletons. Patients aged 18 to 65 with hyperthyroidism were newly diagnosed, with duration under 2 months. Diagnosis rested on symptoms, serum thyroxine and TRAb, thyroid ultrasound, and orbital computed tomography.

The chain joins TRBV27 to TRBJ1-2; D not certain. This receptor was obtained from a woman aged 25 to 39 with Graves' hyperthyroidism. Material: blood. The CDR3 coding sequence is TGTGCCAGCAGTTTGAGGCCTGGCAGTAACTATGGCTACACCTTC. This translates into CASSLRPGSNYGYTF.